These 14 T cell receptor beta chains were sequenced from one sample in a study of identical twins. TCRdb analysed the 5' RACE reads with MiXCR anew, one entry per CDR3 protein. The sample has approximately 220,000 distinct CDR3 sequences, around 7.6% seen once. The sample also formed part of further work on yellow fever vaccine responses in identical twins.

Specimen: CD8+ T cells sorted from blood. These receptors all come from a woman younger than 35 in good health.

This clonotype was seen only a few times. V gene TRBV29-1 combines with J gene TRBJ2-1; 9 bases match TRBD2. J lost 7 bases, V lost 1 base, and 17 bases had no gene match. Looked up from germline, CDR1 is SQVTM and CDR2 is ANQGSEA. CDR3 length: 18 residues. CDR3 DNA sequence: TGCAGCGTTGAAGTGGGCCCCGGAATTAGCGGGAGATTAAATGAGCAGTTCTTC. Encoded protein: CSVEVGPGISGRLNEQFF.

This clonotype has only a few counts. The CDR3 sequence is CASSLVPLPLFPPGDPYNEQFF. As DNA, the CDR3 is TGTGCCAGCAGCTTAGTACCTCTACCGCTATTCCCGCCAGGGGACCCCTACAATGAGCAGTTCTTC. The V and J genes are TRBV7-6 and TRBJ2-1; perhaps TRBD1 as D (6 bases). This CDR3 has 22 residues. V lost 1 base and J lost 2, with 30 bases in between. CDR1 SGHVS and CDR2 FNYEAQ come from the germline V gene. The full variable domain, completed using reference TRBV7-6 and TRBJ2-1, is GAGVSQSPRYKVTKRGQDVALRCDPISGHVSLYWYRQALGQGPEFLTYFNYEAQQDKSGLPNDRFSAERPEGSISTLTIQRTEQRDSAMYRCASSLVPLPLFPPGDPYNEQFFGPGTRLTVL.

This clonotype was picked up many times. V usage is TRBV12-3 or TRBV12-4 and J usage is TRBJ1-1; D is possibly TRBD1 (5 bases). This CDR3 comprises 15 residues. V gave up 6 bases and J gave up 3 bases, with 17 bases separating them. The CDR3 region has the DNA TGTGCCAGCAGGCTGGGGGGAATAGGTTACACTGAAGCTTTCTTT. This translates into CASRLGGIGYTEAFF.

This clonotype showed up many times. The V gene is TRBV20-1, the J gene TRBJ2-1; perhaps D is TRBD1 or TRBD2 (5 bases each). The CDR3 has 11 residues. The germline CDR1 and CDR2 sequences are DFQATT and SNEGSKA (reference sequence). V was cut by 5 bases and J by 8 bases, with 10 bases left in between. The CDR3 is CSARDVYEQFF. CDR3 nucleotides: TGCAGTGCTCGGGACGTGTATGAGCAGTTCTTC.

This clonotype was recorded many times. This chain uses TRBV15 with TRBJ2-5; D is possibly TRBD1 (6 bases). Germline assignment: CDR1 LNHNV and CDR2 YYDKDF (reference sequence). V shed 0 bases and J shed 2 bases, with 10 bases lying between them. This CDR3 has 15 residues. The CDR3: CATSRDWTAQETQYF. The DNA for the CDR3 is TGTGCCACCAGCAGAGATTGGACAGCTCAAGAGACCCAGTACTTC.

The chain combines TRBV13 with TRBJ1-1; 9 bases line up with TRBD1. Germline values: CDR1 PRHDT, CDR2 FYEKMQ (reference sequence). The CDR3 contains 15 residues. With V trimmed by 5 bases and J by 7 bases, 11 bases remained unmatched. The CDR3 region is CASSPPGTGFYEAFF. CDR3 DNA sequence: TGTGCCAGCAGCCCGCCCGGGACAGGGTTTTATGAAGCTTTCTTT.

This clonotype has just a few counts. The rearrangement uses TRBV5-5 and TRBJ2-1; perhaps TRBD1 as D (5 bases). The CDR3 has 16 residues. Germline-derived CDR1 and CDR2 are SGHKS and YYEKEE (reference sequence). The V and J ends lost 4 bases and 5 bases respectively, with 19 bases between them. In DNA, the CDR3 is TGTGCCAGCAGCCCAACGGCTGGCAGGGTAAACAATGAGCAGTTCTTC. Protein product: CASSPTAGRVNNEQFF.

This clonotype was observed many times. The V and J genes are TRBV7-9 and TRBJ2-7; 10 nucleotides match TRBD1. The CDR3 covers 13 residues. From germline, CDR1 is SEHNR and CDR2 FQNEAQ (reference sequence). The trim removed 5 bases at V and 5 bases at J, leaving 3 bases unmatched. CDR3 bases: TGTGCCAGCAGCCTCGGACAGGGGGACGAGCAGTACTTC. Protein: CASSLGQGDEQYF.

This clonotype was seen at least ten times. The gene calls are TRBV29-1 and TRBJ2-7; D is ambiguous. V lost 0 bases, J lost 4 bases, and 7 bases lay in between. Germline V gene data show CDR1 as SQVTM and CDR2 as ANQGSEA. The CDR3 loop spans 12 amino acids. CDR3 nucleotide sequence: TGCAGCGTTGAAGACCGAGCGTACGAGCAGTACTTC. The encoded protein is CSVEDRAYEQYF.

The chain is built from TRBV7-9 and TRBJ2-1, with TRBD2 matching 7 bases. This CDR3 is 15 amino acids long. The V segment lost 2 bases and the J segment 5 bases; nucleotides outside the gene matches: 6. From germline, CDR1 is SEHNR and CDR2 FQNEAQ (reference sequence). The CDR3: CASSLSSGKDNEQFF. Here the CDR3 DNA reads TGTGCCAGCAGCTTATCGAGCGGGAAAGACAATGAGCAGTTCTTC.

V usage is TRBV5-1 and J usage is TRBJ2-3, with D unresolved. This CDR3 has 16 amino acids. CDR1 and CDR2 from the germline V gene are SGHRS and YFSETQ. Trimming removed 0 bases from V and 1 base from J, with 12 bases in between. The chain's CDR3 is CASSLAVGSGTDTQYF. The CDR3 DNA reads as TGCGCCAGCAGCTTGGCCGTGGGATCGGGCACAGATACGCAGTATTTT.

At least ten counts were recorded for this clonotype. J is TRBJ2-7 and V is TRBV5-1; 10 nucleotides agree with TRBD2. The CDR3 length is 14 residues. The germline V gene encodes CDR1 SGHRS and CDR2 YFSETQ. Trimming cost V 2 bases and J 4 bases; bases outside gene matches: 3. CDR3 nucleotide sequence: TGCGCCAGCAGCTTTACTAGCGGGACTTACGAGCAGTACTTC. Protein sequence: CASSFTSGTYEQYF. The full variable domain, with the rest looked up from reference TRBV5-1 and TRBJ2-7, is KAGVTQTPRYLIKTRGQQVTLSCSPISGHRSVSWYQQTPGQGLQFLFEYFSETQRNKGNFPGRFSGRQFSNSRSEMNVSTLELGDSALYLCASSFTSGTYEQYFGPGTRLTVT.

Only a few counts were recorded for this clonotype. This chain connects TRBV20-1 to TRBJ2-5, with D possibly TRBD1 on 5 matching bases. CDR1 is DFQATT, CDR2 SNEGSKA, per germline (reference sequence). V was pared by 0 bases and J by 3 bases, with 11 bases between. This CDR3 is 14 amino acids long. The CDR3 sequence: CSARDEVREETQYF. The CDR3 DNA is TGCAGTGCTAGAGATGAGGTCAGGGAAGAGACCCAGTACTTC.

The chain combines TRBV7-9 with TRBJ1-1; 7 bases line up with TRBD1. CDR3 length: 17 residues. Germline CDR1 and CDR2: SEHNR and FQNEAQ (reference sequence). Germline trimming cut 5 bases from V and 0 bases from J; bases unmatched to any gene: 12. In nucleotides, the CDR3 is TGTGCCAGCAGCCTCCTCCAGGGGGAACTAATGAACACTGAAGCTTTCTTT. Its protein is CASSLLQGELMNTEAFF.